The TCR beta chain described here comes from a study of T cells of healthy individuals. This clonotype occurred a few times. TCRdb re-called the 5' RACE reads through MiXCR, storing one row per CDR3 protein. The table records 45,000 to 60,000 distinct CDR3 sequences, about 15% of them present only once. CDR3 length equals 16 residues. CDR1 is DFQATT, CDR2 SNEGSKA, per germline (reference sequence). V lost 0 bases to trimming and J lost 3 bases, with 17 bases between them. The sequence derives from a human donor in good health. V is TRBV20-1 and J is TRBJ1-2; unclear D gene. The CDR3 reads CSARDGTITSDYGYTF. The CDR3 DNA sequence: TGCAGTGCTAGAGATGGCACAATTACCTCTGACTATGGCTACACCTTC.